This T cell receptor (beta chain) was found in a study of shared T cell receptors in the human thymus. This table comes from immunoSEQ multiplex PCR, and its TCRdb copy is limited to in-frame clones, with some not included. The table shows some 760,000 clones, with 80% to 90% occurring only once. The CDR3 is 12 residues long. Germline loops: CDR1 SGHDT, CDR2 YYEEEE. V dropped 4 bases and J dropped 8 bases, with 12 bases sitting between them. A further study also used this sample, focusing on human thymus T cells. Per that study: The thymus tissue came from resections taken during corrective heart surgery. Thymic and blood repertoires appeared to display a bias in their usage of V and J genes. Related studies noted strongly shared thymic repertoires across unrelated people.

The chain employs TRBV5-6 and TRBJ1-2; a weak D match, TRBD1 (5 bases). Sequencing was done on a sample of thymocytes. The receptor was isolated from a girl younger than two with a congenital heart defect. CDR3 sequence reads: CASSRDLGGYTF. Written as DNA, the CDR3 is TGTGCCAGCAGCAGGGACTTAGGGGGCTACACCTTC.